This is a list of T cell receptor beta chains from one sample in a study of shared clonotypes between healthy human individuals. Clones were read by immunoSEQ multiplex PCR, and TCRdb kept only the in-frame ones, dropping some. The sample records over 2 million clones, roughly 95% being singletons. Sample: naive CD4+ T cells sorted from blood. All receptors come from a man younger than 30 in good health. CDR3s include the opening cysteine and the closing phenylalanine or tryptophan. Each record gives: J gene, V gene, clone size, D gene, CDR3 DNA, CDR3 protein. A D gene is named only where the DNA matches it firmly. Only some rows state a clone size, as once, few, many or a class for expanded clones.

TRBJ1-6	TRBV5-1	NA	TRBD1	TGCGCCAGCTCGAAGGGGGCTAGTTCACCCCTCCACTTT	CASSKGASSPLHF
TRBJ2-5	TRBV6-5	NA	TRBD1	TGTGCCAGCAGGGGACAGGGGAGAGAGACCCAGTACTTC	CASRGQGRETQYF
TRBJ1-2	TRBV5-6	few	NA	TGTGCCAGCAGCTTGGGTCAGGGGTCGAACTATGGCTACACCTTC	CASSLGQGSNYGYTF
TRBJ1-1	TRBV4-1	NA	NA	TGCGCCAGCAGCCGGCCGGACAGGAACACTGAAGCTTTCTTT	CASSRPDRNTEAFF
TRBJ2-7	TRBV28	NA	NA	TGTGCCAGCAGTTTAGGGGGTTTCATCTACGAGCAGTACTTC	CASSLGGFIYEQYF
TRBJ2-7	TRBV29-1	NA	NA	TGCAGCTTCAGGACTGGTGGGGAGCAGTACTTC	CSFRTGGEQYF
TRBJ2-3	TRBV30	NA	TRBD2	TGTGCCTGGAGCCTTGGACGGGAGGTAGATACGCAGTATTTT	CAWSLGREVDTQYF
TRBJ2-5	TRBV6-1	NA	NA	TGTGCCACCAGGAGGGGGGCGCAAGAGACCCAGTACTTC	CATRRGAQETQYF
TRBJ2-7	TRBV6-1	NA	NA	TGTGCCAGCAGTGAAGTGTTCCGCTACGAGCAGTACTTC	CASSEVFRYEQYF
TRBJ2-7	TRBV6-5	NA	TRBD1	TGTGCCAGCAGGCCCCCGGGACAGGCCTACGAGCAGTACTTC	CASRPPGQAYEQYF
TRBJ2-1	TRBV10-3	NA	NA	TGTGTAACGCGTGGGGACAATGAGCAGTTCTTC	CVTRGDNEQFF
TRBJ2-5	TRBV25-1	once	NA	TGTGCCAGCAGTGAATTTGGGCAGACGGAGACCCAGTACTTC	CASSEFGQTETQYF
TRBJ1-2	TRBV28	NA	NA	TGTGCCAGCAGTCCCCCATGGGGGGACTATGGCTACACCTTC	CASSPPWGDYGYTF
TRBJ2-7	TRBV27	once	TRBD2	TGTGCCAGCAGTTCCGGACTAGCGAGCAACGAGCAGTACTTC	CASSSGLASNEQYF
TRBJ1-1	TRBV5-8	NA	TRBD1	TGTGCCAGCCGCATGGGACAGGCACCAAACACTGAAGCTTTCTTT	CASRMGQAPNTEAFF
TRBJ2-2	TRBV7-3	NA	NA	TGTGCCAGCAGCTATTCCGGGATCAACACCGGGGAGCTGTTTTTT	CASSYSGINTGELFF
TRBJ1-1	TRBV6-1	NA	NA	TGTGCCAGCAAGGGTATGGATAACACTGAAGCTTTCTTT	CASKGMDNTEAFF
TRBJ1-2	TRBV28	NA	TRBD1	TGTGCCAGCAGTTTCCCCAGGGGGAACTATGGCTACACCTTC	CASSFPRGNYGYTF
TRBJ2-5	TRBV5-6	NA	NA	TGTGCCAGCAGCCCCCCTGCGATAGGAGAGACCCAGTACTTC	CASSPPAIGETQYF
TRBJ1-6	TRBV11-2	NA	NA	TGTGCCAGCAGCCCGGGCCACCATAATTCACCCCTCCACTTT	CASSPGHHNSPLHF
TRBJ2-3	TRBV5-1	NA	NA	TGCGCCAGCAGCTTGTCCTGGGCCGGGGATACGCAGTATTTT	CASSLSWAGDTQYF
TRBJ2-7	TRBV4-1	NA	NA	TGCGCCAGCAGCCAATCGGACGGGTACGAGCAGTACTTC	CASSQSDGYEQYF
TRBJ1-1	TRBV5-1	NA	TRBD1	TGCGCCAGCAGCTTGGAAGGGGGCGGTACTGAAGCTTTCTTT	CASSLEGGGTEAFF
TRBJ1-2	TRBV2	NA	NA	TGTGCCAGCAGTCCCAGAAGCTATGGCTACACCTTC	CASSPRSYGYTF
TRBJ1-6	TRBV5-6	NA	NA	TGTGCCAGCAGGACAATGAAGGAATCACCCCTCCACTTT	CASRTMKESPLHF
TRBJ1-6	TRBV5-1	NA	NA	TGCGCCAGCAGCTTGACAGACAGAAATAATTCACCCCTCCACTTT	CASSLTDRNNSPLHF
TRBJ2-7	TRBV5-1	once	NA	TGCGCCAGCAGCCCGGGCCATAGGGGAGTAGCCTACGAGCAGTACTTC	CASSPGHRGVAYEQYF
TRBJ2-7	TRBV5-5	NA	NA	TGTGCCAGCAGTCAGTCCTACGAGCAGTACTTC	CASSQSYEQYF
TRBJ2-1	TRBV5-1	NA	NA	TGCGCCAGCAGCATCCGGGACACGGCAAACAATGAGCAGTTCTTC	CASSIRDTANNEQFF
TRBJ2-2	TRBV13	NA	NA	TGTGCCAGCAGGAGTCCAGCGAACACCGGGGAGCTGTTTTTT	CASRSPANTGELFF
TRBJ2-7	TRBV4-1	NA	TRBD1	TGCGCCAGCAGCCAAGTCCCGGCCAGGGGGAACTACGAGCAGTACTTC	CASSQVPARGNYEQYF
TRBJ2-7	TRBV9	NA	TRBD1	TGTGCCAGCAGCGTCGGGACAGGGGCCTACGAGCAGTACTTC	CASSVGTGAYEQYF
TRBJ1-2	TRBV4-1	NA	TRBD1	TGCGCCAGCAGCCACGTAAATTCTTGGGGGAGGGGGCTAGGCGGCTACACCTTC	CASSHVNSWGRGLGGYTF
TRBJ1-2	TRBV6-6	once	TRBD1	TGTGCCAGCAGTTCTCCGGGACAGGGTGGGGGCTACACCTTC	CASSSPGQGGGYTF
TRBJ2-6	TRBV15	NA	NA	TGTGCCACCAGCAGGGCCGGTACTGGGGCCAACGTCCTGACTTTC	CATSRAGTGANVLTF
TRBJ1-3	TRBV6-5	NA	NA	TGTGCCAGCAGTTATGGAGGGGGTGGAAACACCATATATTTT	CASSYGGGGNTIYF
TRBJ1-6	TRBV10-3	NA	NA	TGTGCCATCAGGCCGGGTCCCAGCTCCTATAATTCACCCCTCCACTTT	CAIRPGPSSYNSPLHF
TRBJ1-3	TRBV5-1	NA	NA	TGCGCCAGCAGCTTGGATCCAAACTCTGGAAACACCATATATTTT	CASSLDPNSGNTIYF
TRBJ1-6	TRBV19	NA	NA	TGTGCCAGTAGTATAGACAGTTATTCACCCCTCCACTTT	CASSIDSYSPLHF
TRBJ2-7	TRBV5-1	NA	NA	TGCGCCAGCAGCTTGGGAGGTACCTACGAGCAGTACTTC	CASSLGGTYEQYF
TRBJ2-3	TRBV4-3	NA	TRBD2	TGCGCCAGCAGCCAAGGGTTAACTAGCGGCACAGATACGCAGTATTTT	CASSQGLTSGTDTQYF
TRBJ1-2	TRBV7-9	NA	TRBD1	TGTGCCAGCAGCTTACCCCCAAGGGGGCAGGACTATGGCTACACCTTC	CASSLPPRGQDYGYTF
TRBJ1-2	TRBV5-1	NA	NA	TGCGCCAGCAGCTTGGTCGGGATCCCCTATGGCTACACCTTC	CASSLVGIPYGYTF
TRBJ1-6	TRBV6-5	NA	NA	TGTGCCAGCAGTTATGGGGGTGGTAATTCACCCCTCCACTTT	CASSYGGGNSPLHF
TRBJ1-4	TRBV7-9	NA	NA	TGTGCCAGCAGCTATCCAAGGACCGGGTCCTATACAACTAATGAAAAACTGTTTTTT	CASSYPRTGSYTTNEKLFF
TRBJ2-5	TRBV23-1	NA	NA	TGCGCCACCGGGGTTCTCAAAGAGACCCAGTACTTC	CATGVLKETQYF
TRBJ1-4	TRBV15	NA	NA	TGTGCCACCAGCAGAGATCAGGGCGAAAAACTGTTTTTT	CATSRDQGEKLFF